Each of the 9 T cell receptor beta chains below was sequenced from the same sample in a study of cytomegalovirus exposure and HLA in healthy donors. PCR was performed using 60 Vbeta and 13 Jbeta primers. Profiling relied on immunoSEQ multiplex PCR, and the TCRdb table lists in-frame clones only, not all of them. The sample table sets out about 210,000 clones. The specimen sequenced was PBMCs. All receptors come from a woman aged 25 to 39 in good health and CMV-seropositive.

This chain joins TRBV18 and TRBJ1-2, with D perhaps matching TRBD1 (6 bases). Trimming removed 3 bases at V and 2 bases at J, with 13 bases between. This CDR3 region has 15 residues. Per germline, CDR1 KGHSH and CDR2 LQKENI. Here the CDR3 DNA reads TGTGCCAGCTCACCGCCGGACAGCGTAAACTATGGCTACACCTTC. It encodes CASSPPDSVNYGYTF.

The V call is TRBV19, the J call TRBJ2-1, with D tentatively TRBD2 (5 bases). Per the germline V gene, CDR1 is LNHDA and CDR2 is SQIVND (reference sequence). V dropped 9 bases and J dropped 7 bases, with 19 bases sitting between them. This CDR3 is built from 14 residues. The CDR3 protein is CASLDYPPGNEQFF. The CDR3 region has the DNA TGTGCCAGCCTAGACTATCCCCCCGGAAATGAGCAGTTCTTC.

The rearrangement joins TRBV9 to TRBJ1-4; tentative D call: TRBD1 (5 bases). The V end lost 2 bases, the J end lost 8 bases, and 10 bases lay between the germline ends. Looked up from germline, CDR1 is SGDLS and CDR2 is YYNGEE. The CDR3 length is 13 residues. CDR3 nucleotides: TGTGCCAGCAGCGTCGACAGCGGGGAAAAACTGTTTTTT. It codes for CASSVDSGEKLFF.

The chain is built from TRBV7-9 and TRBJ2-7; D remains ambiguous. Germline V gives CDR1 SEHNR, CDR2 FQNEAQ (reference sequence). Trimming removed 1 base from V and 3 bases from J, with 13 bases in between. The CDR3 loop spans 15 amino acids. The CDR3 sequence: CASSLVPDSYYEQYF. CDR3 coding DNA: TGTGCCAGCAGCTTAGTCCCAGACTCCTACTACGAGCAGTACTTC.

This chain uses TRBV28 with TRBJ1-4; 7 bases match TRBD1. Per germline, CDR1 MDHEN and CDR2 SYDVKM. The junction had 13 bases not matched to a gene; V was cut back by 2 bases and J by 7 bases. The CDR3 runs to 17 residues. As DNA, the CDR3 is TGTGCCAGCAGTTTAACGGACTCGACAGGGCCTTTTGAAAAACTGTTTTTT. It translates to CASSLTDSTGPFEKLFF.

The chain uses TRBV6-5 and TRBJ1-4; D call uncertain. Trimming pared 6 bases from V and 6 bases from J, leaving 14 bases between. Per the germline V gene, CDR1 is MNHEY and CDR2 is SVGAGI. The CDR3 runs 14 residues. CDR3 nucleotide sequence: TGTGCCAGCAGCTCCGGGTTCACTCATGAAAAACTGTTTTTT. Protein product: CASSSGFTHEKLFF.

This chain uses TRBV4-3 with TRBJ1-2; 7 nucleotides match TRBD1. The germline V gene has CDR1 LGHNA and CDR2 YSLEER. V dropped 2 bases and J dropped 0; count of bases not matched to a gene: 6. CDR3 length: 16 residues. In nucleotides, the CDR3 is TGCGCCAGCAGCCAAACCCCGACAGGGACTAACTATGGCTACACCTTC. Its translation is CASSQTPTGTNYGYTF.

J is TRBJ2-3 and V is TRBV4-3; no firm D call. V was clipped by 0 bases and J by 0 bases, with 10 bases between them. Germline loops: CDR1 LGHNA, CDR2 YSLEER. This CDR3 is 16 amino acids long. CDR3 sequence (DNA): TGCGCCAGCAGCCAAGAATATCGAGGTAGCACAGATACGCAGTATTTT. This encodes CASSQEYRGSTDTQYF.

The chain joins TRBV2 to TRBJ1-3, with TRBD1 matching over 8 bases. Trimming removed 6 bases from V and 5 bases from J; junction bases left unmatched: 9. This CDR3 contains 15 residues. From germline, CDR1 is SNHLY and CDR2 FYNNEI. CDR3 nucleotide sequence: TGTGCCAGCAGCAGGGACAGGACGAAAAGAAACACCATATATTTT. This sequence encodes CASSRDRTKRNTIYF.